This T cell receptor (beta chain) is from a study of CD8+CD57+ T cells in acquired aplastic anemia. Study-level findings and limits: Patients were compared with controls for CD8+ Simpson's diversity, and no significant difference emerged. Patients shared approximately 30 CD8+ CDR3 sequences with controls.

Concerning this clonotype itself: The antigen is unknown.

Genomic DNA acted as the template from which TCR beta VDJ combination and CDR3 sequence profiling were carried out. From the reads, TCRdb called clonotypes with MiXCR, one entry per CDR3 protein. Among 150,000 to 200,000 distinct CDR3 sequences, around 48% were seen once, and the ten largest hold 1.1%. In patients chosen for sequencing, flow cytometry had shown CD8+CD57+ cell expansion. Each patient carried a diagnosis of severe acquired aplastic anemia. This CDR3 comprises 14 residues. Trimming removed 0 bases at V and 5 bases at J, with 10 bases between. The clonotype originates from a human donor with aplastic anemia. Material for sequencing was sorted CD4+, CD8+, or CD8+CD57+ T cells (not recorded which) from PBMCs. The chain employs TRBV12-3 or TRBV12-4 and TRBJ2-5, with D possibly matching TRBD1 (6 bases). The CDR3 region is CASSLAAGVETQYF. The CDR3 nucleotides are TGTGCCAGCAGTTTAGCTGCAGGGGTCGAGACCCAGTACTTC.